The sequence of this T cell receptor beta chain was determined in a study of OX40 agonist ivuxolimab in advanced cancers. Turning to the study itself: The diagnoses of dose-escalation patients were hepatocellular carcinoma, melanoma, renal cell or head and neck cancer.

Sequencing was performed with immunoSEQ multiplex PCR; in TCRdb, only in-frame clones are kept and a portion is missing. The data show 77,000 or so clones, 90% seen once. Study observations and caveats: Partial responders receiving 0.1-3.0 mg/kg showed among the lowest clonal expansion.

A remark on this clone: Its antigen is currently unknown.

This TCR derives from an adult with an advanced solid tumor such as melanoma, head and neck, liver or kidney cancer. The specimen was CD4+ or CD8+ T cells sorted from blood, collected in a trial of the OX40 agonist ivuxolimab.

The CDR3 here is CASSVMEGQGKLFF. CDR3 DNA sequence: TGTGCCAGCAGCGTAATGGAGGGGCAGGGAAAACTGTTTTTT. The rearrangement joins TRBV9 to TRBJ1-4, with D perhaps matching TRBD1 (5 bases). CDR1 is SGDLS, CDR2 YYNGEE, per germline. V lost 1 base to trimming and J lost 10 bases, with 14 bases between them. This CDR3 is 14 amino acids long.